Listed below are T cell receptor beta chains from one sample, sequenced in a study of blood T cell repertoires in COVID-19. Using immunoSEQ multiplex PCR, the repertoire was profiled, and TCRdb retains in-frame clones only, with some absent. The sample records approximately 160,000 clones, roughly 84% being singletons. Sequenced material: peripheral blood. The receptors derive from a woman of 80 years or more with active or convalescent COVID-19. Both conserved end residues are part of each CDR3. A D gene is named only where the DNA matches it firmly. Clone size, where shown, is once, few, many, or a class for clones that have expanded.

J gene	V gene	clone size	D gene	CDR3 DNA	CDR3 protein
TRBJ2-1	TRBV4-1	NA	TRBD1	TGCGCCAGCAGCCTACCCGCGGGGACAGGGCTCCTCGATGAGCAGTTCTTC	CASSLPAGTGLLDEQFF
TRBJ2-2	TRBV7-2	NA	TRBD2	TGTGCCAGCAGCCCCAGACTAGCGGGGGCCTATACCGGGGAGCTGTTTTTT	CASSPRLAGAYTGELFF
TRBJ2-1	TRBV14	NA	NA	TGTGCCAGCAGCCAAGATTCCCTCGGCGGTTACAATGAGCAGTTCTTC	CASSQDSLGGYNEQFF
TRBJ1-6	TRBV27	NA	TRBD1	TGTGCCAGCAGTCCCTACAGGGGGCTTAATTCACCCCTCCACTTT	CASSPYRGLNSPLHF
TRBJ1-4	TRBV4-3	NA	TRBD1	TGCGCCAGCAGCCAAGATCTGACAGGGGCGGGTGAAAAACTGTTTTTT	CASSQDLTGAGEKLFF
TRBJ2-1	TRBV6-2/TRBV6-3	NA	TRBD2	TGTGCCAGCAGTTCCCCAGAGCGGGGGCACTACAATGAGCAGTTCTTC	CASSSPERGHYNEQFF
TRBJ2-4	TRBV7-8	NA	NA	TGTGCCAGCAGTACTGACGGGGTAGCCAAAAACATTCAGTACTTC	CASSTDGVAKNIQYF
TRBJ1-5	TRBV10-1	NA	TRBD1	TGCGCCAGCAGTGACCCACAACAGGGGCTGAGCAATCAGCCCCAGCATTTT	CASSDPQQGLSNQPQHF
TRBJ1-1	TRBV4-3	NA	NA	TGCGCCAGCAGCCAAGATCTGTCCCCTTTTATAGCTTTCTTT	CASSQDLSPFIAFF
TRBJ1-5	TRBV6-1	once	NA	TGTGCCAGCAGTGAGGCCCTGTATGGCAATCAGCCCCAGCATTTT	CASSEALYGNQPQHF
TRBJ2-7	TRBV6-2/TRBV6-3	NA	TRBD2	TGTGCCAGCAGTGCATCGGGACTAGCGGGGAAATTCTACGAGCAGTACTTC	CASSASGLAGKFYEQYF
TRBJ2-2	TRBV5-4	NA	TRBD2	TGTGCCAGCAGCCCCGGAGGGCTAGCGGGGGAAACCGGGGAGCTGTTTTTT	CASSPGGLAGETGELFF
TRBJ1-2	TRBV23-1	NA	NA	TGCGCCAGCAGTCAGCCCAGGGTCCCCTATGGCTACACCTTC	CASSQPRVPYGYTF
TRBJ1-5	TRBV4-2	NA	NA	TGTGCCAGCAGCCAATGGGGGGGACAAAATAGCAATCAGCCCCAGCATTTT	CASSQWGGQNSNQPQHF
TRBJ2-7	TRBV6-2/TRBV6-3	NA	TRBD2	TGTGCCAGCAGTTACCTTAGCGGGGGGGCTCGGGAGCAGTACTTC	CASSYLSGGAREQYF
TRBJ1-4	TRBV7-2	NA	NA	TGTGCCAGCAGCTTACCAGGACGGGGTAGTAATGAAAAACTGTTTTTT	CASSLPGRGSNEKLFF
TRBJ1-3	TRBV19	NA	NA	TGTGCCAGTAGTGTGGGACATTCTGGAAACACCATATATTTT	CASSVGHSGNTIYF
TRBJ1-5	TRBV2	NA	NA	TGTGCCAGCAGTGAAGTGGCGAGGAATCAGCCCCAGCATTTT	CASSEVARNQPQHF
TRBJ1-1	TRBV25-1	NA	TRBD1	TGTGCCAGCAGTGGACGAACAGGGGGCACTGAAGCTTTCTTT	CASSGRTGGTEAFF
TRBJ2-3	TRBV7-8	few	NA	TGTGCCAGCAGCTTACAGGGGTTGGGCACAGATACGCAGTATTTT	CASSLQGLGTDTQYF
TRBJ1-1	TRBV6-5	NA	NA	TGTGCCAGCAGTTACGCAGGGGAAATCCCTGAAGCTTTCTTT	CASSYAGEIPEAFF
TRBJ1-6	TRBV7-9	few	TRBD1	TGTGCCAGCAGCTTAAGACAGGGCCCGGGACCCCTCCACTTT	CASSLRQGPGPLHF
TRBJ2-5	TRBV5-1	NA	TRBD2	TGCGCCAGCACCCGGACTAGCGGGGGGGCAGAGGAGACCCAGTACTTC	CASTRTSGGAEETQYF
TRBJ1-3	TRBV11-2	NA	NA	TGTGCCAGCAGCTTAGAGGAACAGGCTCAAGGAAACACCATATATTTT	CASSLEEQAQGNTIYF
TRBJ1-2	TRBV11-3	NA	NA	TGTGCCAGCAGCGACCGACAGGATAATGGCTACACCTTC	CASSDRQDNGYTF
TRBJ2-7	TRBV10-2	NA	TRBD1	TGCGCCAGCAGAGACGGGACAGGGGTCTACGAGCAGTACTTC	CASRDGTGVYEQYF
TRBJ1-5	TRBV15	once	TRBD1	TGTGCCACCAGCAGAGAGGGACAGGTCAATCAGCCCCAGCATTTT	CATSREGQVNQPQHF
TRBJ2-2	TRBV6-2/TRBV6-3	NA	NA	TGTGCCAGCAGTTTTTATGGGCTGGCCGGGGAGCTGTTTTTT	CASSFYGLAGELFF
TRBJ1-6	TRBV7-8	NA	NA	TGTGCCAGCAGCCAGCGTGGGCCCCTCCACTTT	CASSQRGPLHF
TRBJ2-7	TRBV7-2	NA	TRBD2	TGTGCCAGCAGCTTGCCTAGCGGGGGTGGCGAGCAGTACTTC	CASSLPSGGGEQYF
TRBJ2-1	TRBV18	NA	TRBD2	TGTGCCAGCTCCCTACTAGCGGGGGGGCTGGATAATGAGCAGTTCTTC	CASSLLAGGLDNEQFF
TRBJ1-6	TRBV5-6	NA	NA	TGTGCCAGCAGCCCGGGGGGGGTGATAACGAATTCACCCCTCCACTTT	CASSPGGVITNSPLHF
TRBJ1-4	TRBV5-8	NA	TRBD1	TGTGCCAGCAGCCGCAAGTCCGGGACAGGGGGGTCAAGAACTAATGAAAAACTGTTTTTT	CASSRKSGTGGSRTNEKLFF
TRBJ1-2	TRBV12-3/TRBV12-4	NA	TRBD1	TGTGCCAGCAGCCCCCAGGGGGCGGTCGGCTACACCTTC	CASSPQGAVGYTF
TRBJ1-4	TRBV3-1/TRBV3-2	NA	NA	TGTGCCAGCAGCCGGGCTTCCACTAATGAAAAACTGTTTTTT	CASSRASTNEKLFF
TRBJ2-1	TRBV28	NA	TRBD1	TGTGCCAGCAGTTACGCGACAGGGGCCTACTACAATGAGCAGTTCTTC	CASSYATGAYYNEQFF
TRBJ1-2	TRBV6-1	few	NA	TGTGCCAGCAGTGAACCAGCGAACTATGGCTACACCTTC	CASSEPANYGYTF
TRBJ1-1	TRBV18	NA	TRBD1	TGTGCCAGCTCACCACAGGGGGCCGGTGCTGAAGCTTTCTTT	CASSPQGAGAEAFF
TRBJ2-1	TRBV5-4	once	TRBD1	TGTGCCAGCAGCCGGGCCGGGACAGGATACAATGAGCAGTTCTTC	CASSRAGTGYNEQFF
TRBJ2-4	TRBV18	NA	NA	TGTGCCAGCTCACCGGAGGACATTCAGTACTTC	CASSPEDIQYF
TRBJ2-5	TRBV2	NA	NA	TGTGCCAGCAGACCTAGCCCCGAAGAGACCCAGTACTTC	CASRPSPEETQYF